The sequence of this T cell receptor (beta chain) was determined in a study of blood T cell repertoires in COVID-19. Study-wide context: Whether acute or convalescent, the COVID-19 samples came from the United States, Italy and Spain.

V was pared by 7 bases and J by 4 bases, with 13 bases between. The CDR3 contains 13 residues. Germline loops: CDR1 SGHRS, CDR2 YFSETQ. Original processing notes: How many nucleated cells were present was estimated from reference gene primer amplification. Produced via immunoSEQ multiplex PCR; TCRdb's table is partial and in-frame only. The DNA was the basis for D and trimming; V, J and clone size are from that table. The sample shows under 100,000 clones, around 82% of them seen only once. The gene calls are TRBV5-1 and TRBJ2-3, with D tentatively TRBD2 (5 bases). The specimen was peripheral blood. The TCR sequence derives from a man between 60 and 70 years old with acute or convalescent COVID-19. CDR3 nucleotides: TGCGCCAGCGGGAGCTTGGACTCAGATACGCAGTATTTT. The encoded protein is CASGSLDSDTQYF. Together with reference TRBV5-1 and TRBJ2-3, the CDR3 gives the full variable domain: KAGVTQTPRYLIKTRGQQVTLSCSPISGHRSVSWYQQTPGQGLQFLFEYFSETQRNKGNFPGRFSGRQFSNSRSEMNVSTLELGDSALYLCASGSLDSDTQYFGPGTRLTVL.